These 11 T cell receptor beta chains originate from one sample sequenced in a study of cytomegalovirus exposure and HLA in healthy donors (dated by TCRdb to the late 2010s). The library was produced with the immunoSEQ multiplex PCR assay. TCRdb re-hosts the immuneACCESS table, in-frame sequences only. Its copies lack some clones; in the studies checked, an unresolved V gene accounts for under half of them, and the cause for the rest is not known. The sample includes 150,000 to 200,000 clones, with around 80% observed a single time. The top ten hold over 0.95% of the sample. Sequenced material: PBMCs. The receptor set was obtained from a woman aged 30 to 39 in good health and CMV-seronegative.

The chain employs TRBV7-9 and TRBJ1-1; D is uncertain. Deletions cut 0 bases from V and 4 bases from J, with 9 bases between. The CDR3 is 14 amino acids. In germline, CDR1 is SEHNR, CDR2 FQNEAQ (reference sequence). CDR3 bases: TGTGCCAGCAGCTTAGCGTCTGGGAGCACTGAAGCTTTCTTT. This sequence encodes CASSLASGSTEAFF.

V usage is TRBV7-7 and J usage is TRBJ2-3; tentative D call: TRBD1 (6 bases). This CDR3 has 15 amino acids. The germline V gene has CDR1 SSHAT and CDR2 FNYEAQ (reference sequence). V was pared by 5 bases and J by 4 bases, with 16 bases between. The CDR3 here is CASSPRWGRPDTQYF. In DNA form, the CDR3 reads TGTGCCAGCAGCCCTAGGTGGGGGCGTCCAGATACGCAGTATTTT.

The chain recombines TRBV10-3 with TRBJ2-5, with TRBD2 identical over 10 bases. With 5 bases clipped from V and 5 bases from J, the junction kept 11 bases outside the gene matches. The CDR3 totals 16 residues. Germline CDR1 and CDR2: ENHRY and SYGVKD. CDR3 in DNA: TGTGCCATCAGTTTCGGATCTAGCGGGAGTGGGGAGACCCAGTACTTC. This codes for CAISFGSSGSGETQYF.

The chain recombines TRBV11-3 with TRBJ1-5, with 10 bases lining up with TRBD1. CDR3 size: 19 residues. Germline assignment: CDR1 SGHNT and CDR2 YENEEA. The V and J ends lost 1 base and 0 bases, in that order; junction bases with no gene match: 9. CDR3 sequence reads: CASSLVWRDRGYSNQPQHF. In nucleotides, the CDR3 is TGTGCCAGCAGCTTAGTTTGGAGGGACAGGGGATATAGCAATCAGCCCCAGCATTTT.

This sequence joins TRBV7-9 and TRBJ1-4; D is undetermined. Trimming cost V 8 bases and J 4 bases, with 17 bases left between them. The germline CDR1 and CDR2 sequences are SEHNR and FQNEAQ (reference sequence). CDR3 size: 15 residues. The CDR3 loop is CASSPPGGYNEKLFF. Written as DNA, the CDR3 is TGTGCCAGCTCCCCACCGGGAGGCTATAATGAAAAACTGTTTTTT.

The chain recombines TRBV30 with TRBJ2-7, with D possibly being TRBD2 (5 bases). V lost 0 bases and J lost 1, with 13 bases in between. Germline CDR1 and CDR2: GTSNPN and SVGIG (reference sequence). CDR3 length: 15 amino acids. The CDR3 is CAWSVAAVSSYEQYF. DNA for the CDR3: TGTGCCTGGAGTGTAGCAGCGGTTAGTTCCTACGAGCAGTACTTC.

This clone appeared many times. The chain is built from TRBV4-1 and TRBJ1-1; no clear D. The CDR3 has 18 amino acids. CDR1 and CDR2 from the germline V gene are MGHRA and YSYEKL. Trimming stripped 5 bases from V and 0 bases from J, with 22 bases between. This CDR3 is CASSSDLDASYMNTEAFF. The CDR3 nucleotides read TGCGCCAGCAGCTCTGACCTGGACGCTAGCTACATGAACACTGAAGCTTTCTTT.

This clone has more than one count but fewer than ten. The gene calls are TRBV27 and TRBJ2-5; D unclear. The CDR3 is made up of 13 amino acids. V was shortened by 0 bases and J by 5 bases, with 7 bases between the two germline ends. CDR1 and CDR2 from the germline V gene are MNHEY and SMNVEV (reference sequence). The CDR3 nucleotides read TGTGCCAGCAGTTTATCGAGGTACGAGACCCAGTACTTC. Translating gives CASSLSRYETQYF.

The J gene is TRBJ1-5, the V gene TRBV10-3, with D unresolved. The CDR3 has 13 amino acids. V gave up 7 bases and J gave up 6 bases, with 13 bases separating them. Per germline, CDR1 ENHRY and CDR2 SYGVKD. The CDR3 DNA sequence: TGTGCCATCAACCGCGAGCGGAGTCAGCCCCAGCATTTT. Translated, it gives CAINRERSQPQHF.

This chain uses TRBV14 with TRBJ2-1; TRBD2 matches at 8 bases. The CDR3 covers 18 residues. Trimming cost V 0 bases and J 5 bases; bases outside gene matches: 12. Germline lookup yields CDR1 SGHDN and CDR2 FVKESK. CDR3 nucleotides: TGTGCCAGCAGCCAAGAAGGTTGGGCAGCGGGGGCACACAATGAGCAGTTCTTC. This translates into CASSQEGWAAGAHNEQFF.

The J gene is TRBJ1-1, the V gene TRBV5-1; TRBD1 aligns across 7 bases. The CDR3 loop spans 13 amino acids. Germline V gives CDR1 SGHRS, CDR2 YFSETQ. V dropped 6 bases and J dropped 0; count of bases not matched to a gene: 2. The CDR3 region is CASTTGMNTEAFF. In DNA, the CDR3 is TGCGCCAGCACGACAGGGATGAACACTGAAGCTTTCTTT.